The clone carrying this T cell receptor beta chain showed up many times. Its specificity is not known. This specimen belongs to a study of glioma-infiltrating T cells. The iRepertoire nested amplicon-rescue multiplex PCR amplified TCR alpha and beta CDR3s from RNA. TCRdb re-derived calls from the multiplex PCR reads in MiXCR, one entry per CDR3 protein. The data contain fewer than 200,000 distinct CDR3 sequences, more than 35% of them singletons. Notes on the study in general: CDR3 overlap between tissue and blood was very small.

V gave up 5 bases and J gave up 7 bases; unmatched junction bases: 11. CDR3 length: 15 residues. Germline assignment: CDR1 LNHNV and CDR2 YYDKDF (reference sequence). This chain joins TRBV15 and TRBJ2-1; the match to TRBD2 covers 7 bases. Sequencing input: glioma tissue, nonneoplastic brain tissue, or PBMCs (not recorded which). The receptor was derived from a human donor with low-grade glioma or glioblastoma, undergoing nonglioma brain surgery, or in good health (not recorded which). The chain's CDR3 is CATSLRAGESNEQFF. The CDR3 DNA reads TGTGCCACCAGCCTCCGGGCGGGAGAGTCAAATGAGCAGTTCTTC.